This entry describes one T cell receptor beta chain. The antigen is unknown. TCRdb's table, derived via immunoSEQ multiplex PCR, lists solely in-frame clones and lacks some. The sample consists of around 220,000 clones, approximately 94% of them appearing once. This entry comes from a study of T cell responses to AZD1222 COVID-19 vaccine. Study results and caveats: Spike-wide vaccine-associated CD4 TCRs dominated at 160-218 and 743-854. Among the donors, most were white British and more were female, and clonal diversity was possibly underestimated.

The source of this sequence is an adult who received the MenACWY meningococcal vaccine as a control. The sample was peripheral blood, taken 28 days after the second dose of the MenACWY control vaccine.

In DNA, the CDR3 is TGTGCCAGCAGTTACCCGGGGGGGGGCGAGGATGAAAAACTGTTTTTT. It specifies CASSYPGGGEDEKLFF. This sequence joins TRBV6-5 and TRBJ1-4; a possible D gene is TRBD1 (6 bases). The CDR3 is made up of 16 amino acids. With 2 bases removed from V and 6 bases from J, the gap between germline ends came to 16 bases. The V gene's germline CDR1 is MNHEY and CDR2 SVGAGI.